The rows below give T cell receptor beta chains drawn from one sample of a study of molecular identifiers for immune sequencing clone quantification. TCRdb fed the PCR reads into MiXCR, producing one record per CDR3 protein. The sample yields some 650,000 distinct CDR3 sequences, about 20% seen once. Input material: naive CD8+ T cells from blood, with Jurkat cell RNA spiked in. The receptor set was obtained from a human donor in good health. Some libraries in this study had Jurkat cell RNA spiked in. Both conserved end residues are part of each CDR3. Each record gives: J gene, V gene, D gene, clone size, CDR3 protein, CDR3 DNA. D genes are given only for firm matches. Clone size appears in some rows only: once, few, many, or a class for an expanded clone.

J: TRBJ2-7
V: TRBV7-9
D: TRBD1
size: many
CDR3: CASSSTGNPYEQYF
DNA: TGTGCCAGCAGCTCGACAGGGAATCCCTACGAGCAGTACTTC

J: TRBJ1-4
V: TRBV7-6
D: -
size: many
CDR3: CASSLAIQNPEKLFF
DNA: TGTGCCAGCAGCTTAGCGATACAAAATCCGGAAAAACTGTTTTTT

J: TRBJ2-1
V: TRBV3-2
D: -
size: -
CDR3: CASSQGTSGKLGNEQFF
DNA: TGTGCCAGCAGCCAAGGAACTAGCGGGAAGTTGGGCAATGAGCAGTTCTTC

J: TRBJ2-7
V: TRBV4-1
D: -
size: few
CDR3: CASSQPEGYHEQYF
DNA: TGCGCCAGCAGCCAACCGGAGGGGTATCACGAGCAGTACTTC

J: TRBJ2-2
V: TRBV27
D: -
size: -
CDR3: CASSHPSAGELFF
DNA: TGTGCCAGCAGTCACCCCTCCGCCGGGGAGCTGTTTTTT

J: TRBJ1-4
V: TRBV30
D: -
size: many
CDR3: CAWSPAGGPIATNEKLFF
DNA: TGTGCCTGGAGTCCCGCAGGCGGCCCGATTGCAACTAATGAAAAACTGTTTTTT

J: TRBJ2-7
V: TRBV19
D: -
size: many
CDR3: CASSPSVYIYEQYF
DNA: TGTGCCAGTAGTCCAAGCGTTTACATCTACGAGCAGTACTTC

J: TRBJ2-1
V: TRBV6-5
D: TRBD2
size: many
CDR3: CASSYSPSGRAGPYNEQFF
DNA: TGTGCCAGCAGTTACTCCCCCAGCGGGAGGGCTGGGCCCTACAATGAGCAGTTCTTC

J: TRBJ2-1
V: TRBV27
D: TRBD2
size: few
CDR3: CASSPAGGVSSYNEQFF
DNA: TGTGCCAGCAGTCCGGCCGGGGGGGTGAGCTCCTACAATGAGCAGTTCTTC

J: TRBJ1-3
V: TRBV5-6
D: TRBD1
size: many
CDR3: CASRQTGTGGSGNTIYF
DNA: TGTGCCAGCAGGCAAACCGGGACAGGGGGCTCTGGAAACACCATATATTTT

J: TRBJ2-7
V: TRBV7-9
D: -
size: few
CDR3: CASSAEGAYEQYF
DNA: TGTGCCAGCAGCGCCGAGGGGGCCTACGAGCAGTACTTC